Sequencing of this T cell receptor beta chain was carried out in a study of T cells in localized non-small cell lung cancer. Study observations and caveats: Adjacent lung had a median around 60 of the 100 largest tumor clones. Measurement of T cell clonality placed uninvolved adjacent lung highest, above the level in tumor.

Libraries were prepared by immunoSEQ multiplex PCR; TCRdb keeps only in-frame clonotypes and omits some of them. The table has around 50,000 clones, around 87% seen once. The CDR3 spans 15 residues. Germline lookup yields CDR1 SNHLY and CDR2 FYNNEI. Comments on this clone: As yet, its antigen is unknown. Its ends do not fully match the called genes, so a read error is possible.

The clonotype originates from a female donor with stage II lung adenocarcinoma. The chain uses TRBV2 and TRBJ1-5, with D possibly matching TRBD1 (6 bases). The sample consisted of PBMCs, taken before any cancer treatment. CDR3: CASTEGGTGNQPQHF. CDR3 DNA: TGTGCCAGCACTGAAGGGGGAACGGGCAATCAGCCCCAGCATTTT.